This T cell receptor (beta chain) derives from a study of tumor-infiltrating lymphocytes in localized non-small cell lung cancer. Study findings and constraints: IM1 and IM2 tumors showed no difference in T-cell fraction. TCRbeta sequencing showed higher T cell infiltration in tumors than uninvolved lung.

Repertoires were generated with immunoSEQ multiplex PCR, while TCRdb's copy carries only in-frame clones and drops some. The table has over 10,000 clones, 70% to 90% seen once; the top ten hold around 3.8%. This clone is medium-sized within its sample. Antigen specificity is unknown. Germline V CDR1 and CDR2: MNHEY, SMNVEV (reference sequence). This CDR3 contains 16 residues. Losses at the gene ends were 5 bases for V and 3 bases for J; bases not matched to a gene: 11. Material: uninvolved lung tissue not adjacent to the tumor. The gene calls are TRBV27 and TRBJ2-7; TRBD2 matches at 9 bases. The sequence was collected from a human donor with non-small cell lung cancer. CDR3 bases: TGTGCCAGCAGTACCAGGACTAGCGCGAATATCTACGAGCAGTACTTC. Translating it yields CASSTRTSANIYEQYF.